The clone carrying this T cell receptor (beta chain) has just a few counts. The antigen is undetermined. Measured with immunoSEQ multiplex PCR; TCRdb has only the in-frame clones, and not every one. This table has some 80,000 clones, 88% appearing once. This specimen belongs to a study of T cell responses to AZD1222 COVID-19 vaccine. General study points: Most donors were white British and more were female, and clonal diversity was possibly underestimated. Once two AZD1222 doses were given, Spike-specific TCR breadth and depth went up. The study sampled repertoires only after the peak T cell response. Along spike, vaccine-associated CD4 TCRs were found throughout, with dominance at 160-218 and 743-854.

Trimming stripped 4 bases from V and 8 bases from J, with 15 bases between. The CDR3 contains 13 residues. Looked up from germline, CDR1 is SGHKS and CDR2 is YYEKEE (reference sequence). This clonotype was obtained from an adult who received the MenACWY meningococcal vaccine as a control. Source: peripheral blood, taken 28 days after the second dose of the MenACWY control vaccine. The chain carries TRBV5-5 and TRBJ1-2; D gene uncertain. DNA for the CDR3: TGTGCCAGCAGCGCAGCATCGGCGGGAGGCTACACCTTC. Its protein is CASSAASAGGYTF.